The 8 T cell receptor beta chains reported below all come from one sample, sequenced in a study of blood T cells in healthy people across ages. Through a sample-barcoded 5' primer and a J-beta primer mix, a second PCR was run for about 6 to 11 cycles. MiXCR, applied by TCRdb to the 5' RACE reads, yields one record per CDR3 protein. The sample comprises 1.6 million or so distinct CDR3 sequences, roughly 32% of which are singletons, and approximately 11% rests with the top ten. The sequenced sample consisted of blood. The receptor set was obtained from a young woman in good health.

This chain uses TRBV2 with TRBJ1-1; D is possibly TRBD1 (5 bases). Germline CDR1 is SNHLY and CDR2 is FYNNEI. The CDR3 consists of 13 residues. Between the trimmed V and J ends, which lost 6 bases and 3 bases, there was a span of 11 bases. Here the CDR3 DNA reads TGTGCCAGCAGCGTTCGACAGTACACTGAAGCTTTCTTT. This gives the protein CASSVRQYTEAFF.

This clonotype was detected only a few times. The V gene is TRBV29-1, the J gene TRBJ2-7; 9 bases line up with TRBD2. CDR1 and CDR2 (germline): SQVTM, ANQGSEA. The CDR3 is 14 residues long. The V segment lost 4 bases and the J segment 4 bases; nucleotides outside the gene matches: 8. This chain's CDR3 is CSVGASGVTYEQYF. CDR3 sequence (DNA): TGCAGCGTTGGAGCTAGCGGGGTAACGTACGAGCAGTACTTC.

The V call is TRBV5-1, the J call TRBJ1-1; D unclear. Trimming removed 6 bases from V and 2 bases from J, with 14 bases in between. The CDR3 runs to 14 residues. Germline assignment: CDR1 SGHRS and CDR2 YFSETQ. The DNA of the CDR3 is TGCGCCAGCACCTTATCTACGGTTAACACTGAAGCTTTCTTT. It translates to CASTLSTVNTEAFF.

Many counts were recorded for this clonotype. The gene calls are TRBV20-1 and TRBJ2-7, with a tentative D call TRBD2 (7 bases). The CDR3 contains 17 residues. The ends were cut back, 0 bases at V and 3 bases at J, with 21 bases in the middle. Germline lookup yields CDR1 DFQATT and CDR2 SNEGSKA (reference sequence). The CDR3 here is CSARDFSGGPSLYEQYF. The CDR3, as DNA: TGCAGTGCTAGAGATTTTTCCGGGGGGCCTTCCCTCTACGAGCAGTACTTC.

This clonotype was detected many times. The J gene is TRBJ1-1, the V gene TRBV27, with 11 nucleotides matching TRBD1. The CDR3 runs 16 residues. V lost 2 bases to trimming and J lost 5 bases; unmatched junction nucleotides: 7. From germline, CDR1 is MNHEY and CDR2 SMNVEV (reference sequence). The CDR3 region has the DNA TGTGCCAGCAGTTTAGGAGGACAGGGGGCGCGGACTGAAGCTTTCTTT. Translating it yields CASSLGGQGARTEAFF.

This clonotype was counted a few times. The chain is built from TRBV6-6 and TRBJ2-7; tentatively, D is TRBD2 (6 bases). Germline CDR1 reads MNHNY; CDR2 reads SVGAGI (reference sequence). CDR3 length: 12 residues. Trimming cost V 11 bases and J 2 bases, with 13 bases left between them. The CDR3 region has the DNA TGTGCCTCCCACGGAGGGACCTACGAGCAGTACTTC. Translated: CASHGGTYEQYF.

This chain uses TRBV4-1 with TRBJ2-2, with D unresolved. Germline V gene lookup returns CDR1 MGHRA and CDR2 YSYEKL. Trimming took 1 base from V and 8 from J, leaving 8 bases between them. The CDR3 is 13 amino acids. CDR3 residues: CASSQAVWGELFF. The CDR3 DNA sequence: TGCGCCAGCAGCCAAGCCGTGTGGGGGGAGCTGTTTTTT.

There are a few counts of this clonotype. CDR3 in amino acids: CASSFMVGSGANVLTF. The CDR3 DNA reads TGTGCCAGCAGTTTTATGGTAGGCTCTGGGGCCAACGTCCTGACTTTC. The chain joins TRBV12-3 or TRBV12-4 to TRBJ2-6; no definite D call. The CDR3 spans 16 residues. Trimming shortened V by 3 bases and J by 0 bases, and 9 bases separated the two germline ends.